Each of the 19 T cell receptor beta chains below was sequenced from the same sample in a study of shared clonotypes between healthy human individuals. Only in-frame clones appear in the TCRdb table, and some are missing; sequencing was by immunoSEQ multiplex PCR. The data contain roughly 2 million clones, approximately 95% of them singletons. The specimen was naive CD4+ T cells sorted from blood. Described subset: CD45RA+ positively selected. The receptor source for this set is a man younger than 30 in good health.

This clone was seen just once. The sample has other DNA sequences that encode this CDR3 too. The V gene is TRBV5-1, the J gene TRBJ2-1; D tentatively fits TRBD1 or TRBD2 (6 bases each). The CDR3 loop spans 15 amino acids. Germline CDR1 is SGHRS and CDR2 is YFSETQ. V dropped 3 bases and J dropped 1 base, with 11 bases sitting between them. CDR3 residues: CASSSLGGSYNEQFF. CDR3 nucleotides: TGCGCCAGCAGCTCATTAGGGGGGTCCTACAATGAGCAGTTCTTC.

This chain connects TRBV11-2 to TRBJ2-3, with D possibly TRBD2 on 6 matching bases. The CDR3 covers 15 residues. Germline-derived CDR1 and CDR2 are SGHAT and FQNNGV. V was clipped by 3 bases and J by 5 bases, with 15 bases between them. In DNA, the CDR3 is TGTGCCAGCAGCTTTTCTCTCCTAGCGCAAGATACGCAGTATTTT. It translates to CASSFSLLAQDTQYF.

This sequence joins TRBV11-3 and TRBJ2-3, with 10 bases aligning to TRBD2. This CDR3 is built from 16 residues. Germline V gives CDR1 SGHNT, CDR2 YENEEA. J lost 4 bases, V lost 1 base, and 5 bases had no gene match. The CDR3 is CASSLGLAGEADTQYF. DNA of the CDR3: TGTGCCAGCAGCTTAGGGCTAGCGGGAGAAGCAGATACGCAGTATTTT.

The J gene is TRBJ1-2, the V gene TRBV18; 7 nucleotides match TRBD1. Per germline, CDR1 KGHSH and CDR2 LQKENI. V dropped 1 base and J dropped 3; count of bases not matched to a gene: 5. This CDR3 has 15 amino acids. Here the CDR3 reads CASSPQTTGDYGYTF. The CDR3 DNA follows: TGTGCCAGCTCACCACAGACTACAGGGGACTATGGCTACACCTTC.

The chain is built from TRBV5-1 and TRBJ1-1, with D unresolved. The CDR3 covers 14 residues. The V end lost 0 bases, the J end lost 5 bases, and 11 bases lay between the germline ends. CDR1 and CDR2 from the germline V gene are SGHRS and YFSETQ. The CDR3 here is CASSLAPPTTEAFF. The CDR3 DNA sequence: TGCGCCAGCAGCTTGGCCCCTCCTACGACTGAAGCTTTCTTT.

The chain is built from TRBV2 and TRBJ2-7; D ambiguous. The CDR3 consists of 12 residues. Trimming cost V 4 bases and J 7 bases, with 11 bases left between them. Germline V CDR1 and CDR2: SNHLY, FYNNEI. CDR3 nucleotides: TGTGCCAGCAGTGTGCTAGATTCAGAGCAGTACTTC. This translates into CASSVLDSEQYF.

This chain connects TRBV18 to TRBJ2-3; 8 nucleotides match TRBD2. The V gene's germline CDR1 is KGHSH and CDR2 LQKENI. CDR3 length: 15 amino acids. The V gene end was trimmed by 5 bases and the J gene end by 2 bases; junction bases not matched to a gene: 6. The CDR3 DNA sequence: TGTGCCAGCTCAGGACTAGCTGACGACACAGATACGCAGTATTTT. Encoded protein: CASSGLADDTDTQYF.

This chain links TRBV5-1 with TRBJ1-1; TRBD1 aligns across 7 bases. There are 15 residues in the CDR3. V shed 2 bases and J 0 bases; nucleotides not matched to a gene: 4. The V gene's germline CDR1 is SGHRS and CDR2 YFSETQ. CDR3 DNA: TGCGCCAGCAGCTTTATAACAGGGGTGAACACTGAAGCTTTCTTT. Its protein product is CASSFITGVNTEAFF.

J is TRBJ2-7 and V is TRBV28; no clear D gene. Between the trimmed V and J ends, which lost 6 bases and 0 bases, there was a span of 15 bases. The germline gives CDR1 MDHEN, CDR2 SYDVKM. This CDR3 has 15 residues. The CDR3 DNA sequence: TGTGCCAGCAGCCCCACAGTTCCACCCTCCTACGAGCAGTACTTC. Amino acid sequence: CASSPTVPPSYEQYF.

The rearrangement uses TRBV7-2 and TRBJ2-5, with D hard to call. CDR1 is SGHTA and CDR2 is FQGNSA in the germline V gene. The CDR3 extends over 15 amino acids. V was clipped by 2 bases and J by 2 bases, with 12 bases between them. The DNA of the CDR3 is TGTGCCAGCAGCTTATTCCCGAATCGGCAAGAGACCCAGTACTTC. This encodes CASSLFPNRQETQYF.

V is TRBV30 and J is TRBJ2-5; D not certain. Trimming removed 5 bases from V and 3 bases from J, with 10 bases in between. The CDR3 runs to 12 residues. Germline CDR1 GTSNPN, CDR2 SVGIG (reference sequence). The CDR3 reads CAWELRKETQYF. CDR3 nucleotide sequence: TGTGCCTGGGAGCTCAGAAAAGAGACCCAGTACTTC.

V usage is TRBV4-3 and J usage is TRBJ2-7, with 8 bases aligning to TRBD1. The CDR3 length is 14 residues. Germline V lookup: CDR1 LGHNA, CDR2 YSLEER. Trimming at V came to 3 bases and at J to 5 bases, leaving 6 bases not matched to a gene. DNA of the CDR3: TGCGCCAGCAGCCAGATGACAGGGGACCACGAGCAGTACTTC. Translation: CASSQMTGDHEQYF.

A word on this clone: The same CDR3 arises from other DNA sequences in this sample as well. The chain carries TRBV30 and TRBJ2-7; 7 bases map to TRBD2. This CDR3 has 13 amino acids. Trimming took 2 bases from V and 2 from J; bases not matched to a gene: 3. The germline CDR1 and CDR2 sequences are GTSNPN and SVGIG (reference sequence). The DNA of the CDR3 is TGTGCCTGGAGTCGGGGGGAGCCCTACGAGCAGTACTTC. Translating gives CAWSRGEPYEQYF.

The CDR3 region is CARSFNKAGQARTNYGYTF. DNA for the CDR3: TGTGCCAGAAGCTTTAATAAAGCGGGACAGGCTAGAACTAACTATGGCTACACCTTC. The chain uses TRBV7-5 and TRBJ1-2; TRBD1, the D gene given by the table, was not confirmed from the DNA. TRBV7-5 is flagged as a pseudogene. The CDR3 is made up of 19 amino acids.

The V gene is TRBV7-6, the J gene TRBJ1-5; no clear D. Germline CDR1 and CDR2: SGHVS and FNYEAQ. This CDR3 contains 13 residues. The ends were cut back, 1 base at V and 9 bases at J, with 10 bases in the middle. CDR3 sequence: CASSLGSYGPQHF. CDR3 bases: TGTGCCAGCAGCTTAGGGTCGTATGGGCCCCAGCATTTT.

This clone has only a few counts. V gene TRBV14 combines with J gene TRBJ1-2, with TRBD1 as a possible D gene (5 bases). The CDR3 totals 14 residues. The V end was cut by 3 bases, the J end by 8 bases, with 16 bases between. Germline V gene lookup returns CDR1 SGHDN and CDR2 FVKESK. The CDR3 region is CASSQAGYGDGYTF. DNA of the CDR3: TGTGCCAGCAGCCAGGCAGGGTACGGTGACGGCTACACCTTC. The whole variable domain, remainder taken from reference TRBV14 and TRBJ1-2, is EAGVTQFPSHSVIEKGQTVTLRCDPISGHDNLYWYRRVMGKEIKFLLHFVKESKQDESGMPNNRFLAERTGGTYSTLKVQPAELEDSGVYFCASSQAGYGDGYTFGSGTRLTVV.

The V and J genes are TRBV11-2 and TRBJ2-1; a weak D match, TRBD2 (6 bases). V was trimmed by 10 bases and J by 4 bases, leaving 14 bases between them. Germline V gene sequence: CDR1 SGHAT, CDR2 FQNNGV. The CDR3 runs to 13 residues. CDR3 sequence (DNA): TGTGCCACCGCCGAAGCGGGTTACAATGAGCAGTTCTTC. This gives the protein CATAEAGYNEQFF.

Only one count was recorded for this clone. The chain's CDR3 is CASSFGQQRRGTDTQYF. CDR3 in DNA: TGCGCCAGCAGCTTCGGGCAACAGCGCCGGGGCACAGATACGCAGTATTTT. This chain links TRBV5-1 with TRBJ2-3; no firm D call. Germline CDR1 and CDR2: SGHRS and YFSETQ. The CDR3 consists of 17 residues. V lost 2 bases to trimming and J lost 1 base, with 17 bases between them.

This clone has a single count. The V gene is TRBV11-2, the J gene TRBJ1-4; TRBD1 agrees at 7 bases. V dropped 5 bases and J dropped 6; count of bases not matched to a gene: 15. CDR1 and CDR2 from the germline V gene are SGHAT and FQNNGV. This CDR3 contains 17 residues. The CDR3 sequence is CASSIGTAPGYDEKLFF. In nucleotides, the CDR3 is TGTGCCAGCAGCATCGGGACAGCTCCGGGGTACGATGAAAAACTGTTTTTT. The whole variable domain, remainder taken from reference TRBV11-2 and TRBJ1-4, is EAGVAQSPRYKIIEKRQSVAFWCNPISGHATLYWYQQILGQGPKLLIQFQNNGVVDDSQLPKDRFSAERLKGVDSTLKIQPAKLEDSAVYLCASSIGTAPGYDEKLFFGSGTQLSVL.